Listed here is a single T cell receptor beta chain. Antigen: not known. One end of the junction is discordant with germline, which a read error may explain. The library came from three nested PCR rounds adapted from ARM-PCR protocols. TCRdb used MiXCR to reprocess the multiplex PCR reads, holding one entry per CDR3 protein. The data hold 60,000 to 65,000 distinct CDR3 sequences, with about 63% observed a single time. This sample's RNA came from whole unsorted tissue. Distant lung tissue was collected more than 3 cm away from the tumor edge. Between August and November 2014, newly diagnosed, chemotherapy-naive lung cancer patients underwent thoracic surgery in China. Germline CDR1 is SGHNT and CDR2 is YENEEA. The CDR3 loop spans 13 amino acids. This record comes from a study of tumor and adjacent non-tumor tissue in lung cancer. Study background: The patients, around 9 men and 4 to 6 women, were about 31 to 80 with stage I to III disease.

Overall study results and limits: Normal lung showed higher cumulative top 100 clone frequency than tumor.

This clonotype was obtained from a man between 65 and 80 years old with non-small cell lung cancer. J is TRBJ2-2 and V is TRBV11-3; D assignment may be TRBD1 or TRBD2 (6 bases each). Sample: distant non-tumor lung tissue. The CDR3 DNA is TGTGCCGCTTCAACCGGGGGCACCGGAGAGCTGTTTTTT. Protein sequence: CAASTGGTGELFF. Filled out from reference TRBV11-3 and TRBJ2-2, the complete variable domain reads EAGVVQSPRYKIIEKKQPVAFWCNPISGHNTLYWYLQNLGQGPELLIRYENEEAVDDSQLPKDRFSAERLKGVDSTLKIQPAELGDSAVYLCAASTGGTGELFFGEGSRLTVL.